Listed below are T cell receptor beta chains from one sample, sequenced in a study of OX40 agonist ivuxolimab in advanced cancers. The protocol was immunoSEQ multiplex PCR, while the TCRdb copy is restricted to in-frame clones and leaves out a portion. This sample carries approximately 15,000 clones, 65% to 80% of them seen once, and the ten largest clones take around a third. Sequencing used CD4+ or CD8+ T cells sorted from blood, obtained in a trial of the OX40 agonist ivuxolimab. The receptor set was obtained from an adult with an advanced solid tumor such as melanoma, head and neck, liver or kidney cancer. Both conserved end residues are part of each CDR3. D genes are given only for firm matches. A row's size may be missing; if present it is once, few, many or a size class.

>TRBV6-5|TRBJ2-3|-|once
CASSLLGDTQYF
TGTGCCAGCAGTCTCCTTGGGGATACGCAGTATTTT
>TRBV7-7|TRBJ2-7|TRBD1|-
CASSLSQGALEQYF
TGTGCTAGCAGCCTCTCACAGGGGGCTCTCGAGCAGTACTTC
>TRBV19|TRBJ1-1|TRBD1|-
CASSRGQSNTEAFF
TGTGCCAGTAGTAGGGGACAGTCGAACACTGAAGCTTTCTTT
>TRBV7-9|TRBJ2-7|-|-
CASSLADEQYF
TGTGCCAGCAGCTTGGCAGACGAGCAGTACTTC
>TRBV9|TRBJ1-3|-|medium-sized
CASSVVGSGNTIYF
TGTGCCAGCAGCGTAGTAGGTTCTGGAAACACCATATATTTT
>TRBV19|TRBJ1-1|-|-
CASSMMTGLRTEAFF
TGTGCCAGTAGTATGATGACAGGTTTGAGGACTGAAGCTTTCTTT
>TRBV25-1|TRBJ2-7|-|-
CASTSPSGAGEQYF
TGTGCCAGCACCTCCCCCTCAGGGGCGGGCGAGCAGTACTTC
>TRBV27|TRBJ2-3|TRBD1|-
CASGGTGGDTQYF
TGTGCCAGCGGGGGAACAGGGGGAGATACGCAGTATTTT
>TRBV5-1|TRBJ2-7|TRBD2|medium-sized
CASSLAGLAGGLNEQYF
TGCGCCAGCAGCTTGGCCGGACTAGCGGGAGGGCTAAACGAGCAGTACTTC
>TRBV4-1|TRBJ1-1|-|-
CASSQGGITEAFF
TGCGCCAGCAGCCAAGGGGGAATCACTGAAGCTTTCTTT
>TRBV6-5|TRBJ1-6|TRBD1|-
CASNQGPGGYSPLHF
TGTGCCAGCAACCAGGGACCAGGGGGGTATTCACCCCTCCACTTT
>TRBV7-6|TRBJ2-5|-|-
CASSLVETQYF
TGTGCCAGCAGCTTAGTAGAGACCCAGTACTTC
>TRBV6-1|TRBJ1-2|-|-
CASITGRGDGYTF
TGTGCCAGCATTACAGGGAGGGGAGATGGCTACACCTTC
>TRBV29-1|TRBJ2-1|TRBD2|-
CSVRLAVPRYNEQFF
TGCAGCGTACGACTAGCGGTGCCGAGGTACAATGAGCAGTTCTTC
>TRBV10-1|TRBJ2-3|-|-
CASSEGAADTQYF
TGCGCCAGCAGTGAAGGGGCGGCAGATACGCAGTATTTT
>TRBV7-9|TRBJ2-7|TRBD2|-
CASGSGKSYEQYF
TGTGCCAGCGGGAGCGGGAAATCCTACGAGCAGTACTTC
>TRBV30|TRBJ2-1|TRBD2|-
CALGLEWGYNEQFF
TGTGCCTTGGGACTAGAATGGGGGTACAATGAGCAGTTCTTC
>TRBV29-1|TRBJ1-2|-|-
CSVVYGGREGYTF
TGCAGCGTTGTTTATGGGGGGCGCGAAGGCTACACCTTC
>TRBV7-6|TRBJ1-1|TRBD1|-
CASSSVTGGTEAFF
TGTGCCAGCAGTTCGGTCACAGGGGGCACTGAAGCTTTCTTT
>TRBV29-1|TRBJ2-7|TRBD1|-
CSIRDSYEQYF
TGCAGCATCCGGGACAGCTACGAGCAGTACTTC
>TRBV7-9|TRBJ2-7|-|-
CASSRGALNEQYF
TGTGCCAGCAGCAGGGGGGCCCTCAACGAGCAGTACTTC
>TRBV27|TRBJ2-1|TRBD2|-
CASSKTSDPYNEQFF
TGTGCCAGCAGTAAAACTAGCGACCCCTACAATGAGCAGTTCTTC
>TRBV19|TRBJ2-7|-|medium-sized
CASSLTGSVYEQYF
TGTGCCAGTAGTCTTACGGGATCCGTCTACGAGCAGTACTTC
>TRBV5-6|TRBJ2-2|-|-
CASSLVGQVYTGELFF
TGTGCCAGCAGCTTGGTAGGCCAGGTTTACACCGGGGAGCTGTTTTTT
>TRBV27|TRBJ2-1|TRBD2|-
CASSSPWRGDNEQFF
TGTGCCAGCAGTTCCCCCTGGCGGGGGGACAATGAGCAGTTCTTC
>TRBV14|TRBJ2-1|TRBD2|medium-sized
CASSQGGRPSYNEQFF
TGTGCCAGCAGCCAAGGCGGGAGGCCTTCCTACAATGAGCAGTTCTTC
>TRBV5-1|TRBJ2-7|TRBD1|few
CASSLTGAEREQYF
TGCGCCAGCAGCTTGACAGGGGCTGAGAGAGAGCAGTACTTC
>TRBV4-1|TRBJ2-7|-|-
CASSQGQASYEQYF
TGCGCCAGCAGCCAGGGACAAGCCTCCTACGAGCAGTACTTC
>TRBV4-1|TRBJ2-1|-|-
CASSSYRGRDPAYNEQFF
TGCGCCAGCAGCTCCTATAGAGGCCGGGACCCGGCCTACAATGAGCAGTTCTTC
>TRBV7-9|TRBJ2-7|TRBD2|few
CASSTLAGVKNEQYF
TGTGCCAGCAGTACACTAGCGGGAGTAAAGAACGAGCAGTACTTC
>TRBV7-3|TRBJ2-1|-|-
CASSLNWGSSYNEQFF
TGTGCCAGCAGCTTAAATTGGGGAAGCTCCTACAATGAGCAGTTCTTC
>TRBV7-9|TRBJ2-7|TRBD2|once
CASTQLAGVAYEQYF
TGTGCCAGCACCCAACTAGCGGGAGTGGCATACGAGCAGTACTTC
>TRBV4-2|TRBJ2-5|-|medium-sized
CASSFRDGQETQYF
TGTGCCAGCAGCTTCCGGGACGGACAAGAGACCCAGTACTTC
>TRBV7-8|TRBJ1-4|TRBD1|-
CASSLDGTEEPATNEKLFF
TGTGCCAGCAGCTTAGATGGGACAGAGGAACCCGCAACTAATGAAAAACTGTTTTTT
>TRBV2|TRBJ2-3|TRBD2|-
CASSRLAGGTDTQYF
TGTGCCAGCAGTAGACTAGCGGGGGGCACAGATACGCAGTATTTT
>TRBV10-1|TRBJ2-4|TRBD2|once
CASPILAGGPGNIQYF
TGCGCCAGCCCCATATTAGCGGGAGGGCCGGGAAACATTCAGTACTTC
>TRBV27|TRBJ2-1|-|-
CASSFNSGNEQFF
TGTGCCAGCAGTTTTAATAGCGGAAATGAGCAGTTCTTC
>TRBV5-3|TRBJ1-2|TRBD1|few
CASSWDRQLGYGYTF
TGTGCCAGCAGCTGGGACAGGCAGTTGGGGTATGGCTACACCTTC
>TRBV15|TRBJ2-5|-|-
CATSRDKGGRRLETQYF
TGTGCCACCAGCAGAGATAAGGGGGGGCGGAGGTTGGAGACCCAGTACTTC
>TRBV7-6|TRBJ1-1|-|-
CASSPQGRNTEAFF
TGTGCCAGCAGCCCGCAGGGGCGGAACACTGAAGCTTTCTTT
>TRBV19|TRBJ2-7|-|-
CASSWGGGNEQYF
TGTGCCAGTAGTTGGGGAGGCGGAAACGAGCAGTACTTC
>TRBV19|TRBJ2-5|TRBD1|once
CASSRDRRETQYF
TGTGCCAGTAGTAGGGACAGAAGAGAGACCCAGTACTTC
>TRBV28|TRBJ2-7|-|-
CASSLRGPTYEQYF
TGTGCCAGCAGCTTACGAGGGCCAACCTACGAGCAGTACTTC
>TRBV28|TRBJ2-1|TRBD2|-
CASRLLAGWNEQFF
TGTGCCAGCAGATTACTAGCGGGGTGGAATGAGCAGTTCTTC
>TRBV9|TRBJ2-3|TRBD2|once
CASSVEGLAGADTQYF
TGTGCCAGCAGCGTGGAGGGACTAGCGGGAGCCGATACGCAGTATTTT
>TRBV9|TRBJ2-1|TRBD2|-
CASSVVTSGYNEQFF
TGTGCCAGCAGCGTAGTGACTAGCGGGTACAATGAGCAGTTCTTC
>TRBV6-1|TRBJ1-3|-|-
CASSENFIYF
TGTGCCAGCAGTGAAAATTTCATATATTTT